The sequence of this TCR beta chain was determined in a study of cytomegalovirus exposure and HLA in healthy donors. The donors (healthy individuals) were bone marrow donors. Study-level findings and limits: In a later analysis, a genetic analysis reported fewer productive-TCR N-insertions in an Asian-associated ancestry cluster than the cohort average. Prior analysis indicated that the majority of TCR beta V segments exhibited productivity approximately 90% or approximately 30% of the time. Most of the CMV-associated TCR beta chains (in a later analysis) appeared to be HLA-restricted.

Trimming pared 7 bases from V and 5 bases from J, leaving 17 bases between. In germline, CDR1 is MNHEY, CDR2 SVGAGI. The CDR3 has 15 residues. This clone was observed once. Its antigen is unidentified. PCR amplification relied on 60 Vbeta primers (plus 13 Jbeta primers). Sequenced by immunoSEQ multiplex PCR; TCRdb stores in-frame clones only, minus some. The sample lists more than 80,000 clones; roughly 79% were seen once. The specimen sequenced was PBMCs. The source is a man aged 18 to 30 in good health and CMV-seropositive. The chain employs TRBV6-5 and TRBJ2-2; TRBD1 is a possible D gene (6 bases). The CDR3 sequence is CASTRDTSKTGELFF. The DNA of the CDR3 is TGTGCCAGCACCCGGGACACATCAAAAACCGGGGAGCTGTTTTTT.